The clone carrying this T cell receptor (beta chain) was seen ten or more times. Its matching antigen is unknown. The CDR3 totals 16 residues. This record comes from a study of post-analysis software for immune sequencing data. Study-level findings and limits: Four to six TRBV segments, including TRBV5-6, TRBV5-1 and TRBV20-1, were more frequent in patients than controls.

Tagging with unique molecular identifiers was a feature of the TCR beta cDNA libraries. TCRdb re-called the PCR reads with MiXCR, one entry per CDR3 protein. The sample contains hundreds of thousands of distinct CDR3 sequences, 30% to 45% of which appear only once. The TCR sequence derives from a girl between 10 and 17 years old with multiple sclerosis. The sequenced material came from blood. The gene calls are TRBV21-1 and TRBJ2-7; the tabulated D call, TRBD1, remains unverified against the DNA. TRBV21-1 is a pseudogene locus. In DNA form, the CDR3 reads TGTGCCAGCAGCAAAAGAAAGGGGCTCGTCTCCTACGAGCAGTACTTC. This sequence encodes CASSKRKGLVSYEQYF.